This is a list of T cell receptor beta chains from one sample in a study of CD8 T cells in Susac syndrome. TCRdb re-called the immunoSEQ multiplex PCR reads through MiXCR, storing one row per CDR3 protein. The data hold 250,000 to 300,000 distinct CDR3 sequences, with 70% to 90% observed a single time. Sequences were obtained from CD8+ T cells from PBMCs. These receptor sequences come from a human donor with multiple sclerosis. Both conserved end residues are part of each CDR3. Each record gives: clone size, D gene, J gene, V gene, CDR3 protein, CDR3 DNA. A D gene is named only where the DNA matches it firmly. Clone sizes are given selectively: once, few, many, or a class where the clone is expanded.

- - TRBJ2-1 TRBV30 CAQVVFGQSSYNEQFF TGTGCCCAAGTGGTTTTCGGCCAGAGCTCCTACAATGAGCAGTTCTTC
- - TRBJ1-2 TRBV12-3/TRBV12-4 CASSFGISPGSGYTF TGTGCCAGCAGTTTTGGTATATCCCCGGGCTCTGGCTACACCTTC
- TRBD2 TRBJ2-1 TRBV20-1 CSAPGLAGRPEQFF TGCAGTGCCCCGGGACTAGCGGGGCGGCCTGAGCAGTTCTTC
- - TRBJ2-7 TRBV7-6 CASSFSRAPSYEQYF TGTGCCAGCAGCTTTTCCAGGGCCCCCTCCTACGAGCAGTACTTC
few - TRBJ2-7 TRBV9 CASSVGVSYEQYF TGTGCCAGCAGCGTAGGGGTTTCCTACGAGCAGTACTTC
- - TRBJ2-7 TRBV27 CASSFRGASGEQYF TGTGCCAGCAGTTTTCGCGGTGCGTCGGGGGAGCAGTACTTC
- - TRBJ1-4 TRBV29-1 CSVGDEKLFF TGCAGCGTGGGGGATGAAAAACTGTTTTTT
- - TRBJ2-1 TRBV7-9 CASTVVGPRQDEQFF TGTGCCAGCACCGTAGTTGGCCCAAGGCAGGATGAGCAGTTCTTC
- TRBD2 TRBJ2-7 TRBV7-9 CASTSKLGGRDSYEQYF TGTGCCAGCACCTCAAAGCTCGGCGGGAGGGACTCCTACGAGCAGTACTTC
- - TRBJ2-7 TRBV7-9 CASSSRQYEQYF TGTGCCAGCAGCTCTCGACAATACGAGCAGTACTTC
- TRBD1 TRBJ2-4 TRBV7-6 CASSLGQGMGIQYF TGTGCCAGCAGCTTAGGACAGGGTATGGGCATTCAGTACTTC